The entry that follows covers one T cell receptor beta chain sequence. These data are taken from a study of blood T cell repertoires in COVID-19. Overall study context: Specimens from acute and convalescent COVID-19 originated in the United States, Italy and Spain. PBMCs, B-cell-depleted T cells, or T cells were the source of the cDNA or gDNA that made up the material.

CDR1 and CDR2 from the germline V gene are SGDLS and YYNGEE. The V end was cut by 4 bases, the J end by 6 bases, with 15 bases between. CDR3 length: 14 residues. In the authors' methods: Reference gene primer amplification gave estimated nucleated cell counts. TCRdb keeps only in-frame clones here, not all; method: immunoSEQ multiplex PCR. V and J calls and clone size follow that table, whereas D and trimming were derived from the DNA. In the table there are hundreds of thousands of clones, about 89% of which are singletons. This TCR derives from a woman aged 55-70 years with acute or convalescent COVID-19. The chain employs TRBV9 and TRBJ2-3; the D gene is possibly TRBD2 (6 bases). Material for sequencing was peripheral blood. The CDR3 region is CASSPSGQADTQYF. The CDR3 bases are TGTGCCAGCAGCCCGAGCGGGCAGGCGGATACGCAGTATTTT.